The T cell receptor beta chain described here comes from a study of response to subunit inactivated influenza vaccine. Germline V gene data show CDR1 as MNHEY and CDR2 as SVGEGT. The CDR3 spans 16 residues. After removal of 2 bases from V and 0 bases from J, the junction contained 3 bases not matched to a gene. Study-level findings and limits: Authors suggested few new T cells are recruited by each seasonal influenza vaccination.

TCRdb used MiXCR to reprocess the RT-PCR reads, holding one entry per CDR3 protein. The data hold a few hundred thousand distinct CDR3 sequences, with just over 20% observed a single time. This clonotype was seen only a few times. Its cognate antigen is unknown. The clonotype comes from a man aged 50-75 years who received an inactivated influenza vaccine. Sequencing was performed on PBMCs from blood, taken approximately 20 months after vaccination. The chain carries TRBV6-2 or TRBV6-3 and TRBJ2-5, with TRBD2 matching 10 bases. CDR3 protein: CASSYGLAEYQETQYF. CDR3 nucleotide sequence: TGTGCCAGCAGTTACGGACTAGCGGAGTACCAAGAGACCCAGTACTTC.